This T cell receptor beta chain was retrieved from a study of vaccination and CD4 T cells after COVID-19 (dated by TCRdb to between 2021 and 2024). Concerning the study at large: Every convalescent patient had a positive nasal swab PCR test for SARS-CoV-2, with mild disease in eight to ten patients and severe disease in one. In approximately ten COVID-19 convalescent patients and several infection-naive healthy vaccine recipients, the spike-specific CD4+ TCR repertoire before mRNA vaccination was compared with the repertoire after mRNA vaccination. As controls, cultures received a CEFX viral epitope pool (the positive control), an HIV-1 Nef peptide pool (the negative control), or no peptide at all. Overlapping spike peptide pools from SARS-CoV-2 and from the common cold coronaviruses HCoV-NL63, HCoV-OC43 and HCoV-229E were used as culture stimuli. Post-vaccine blood samples were collected a median of approximately eleven weeks after the second vaccine dose, ranging from roughly 12 to 250 days. Post-COVID blood samples were collected from convalescent patients a median of around 100 days after diagnosis, with a range of roughly 35 to 161 days. The convalescent cohort comprised six males and four females, including two Hispanic individuals, seven Caucasians, two Asians and one multiracial person. Each participant got two doses of either the Pfizer-BioNTech BNT162b2 vaccine (n=8) or the Moderna mRNA-1273 vaccine (n=2). The paper as a whole reports these results and caveats: Nearly all vaccine-specific clones in convalescent patients (304 of 307) were mono-reactive for SARS-CoV-2 spike rather than cross-reactive with common cold coronaviruses. The median number of SARS-CoV-2-reactive clonotypes rose from about 19 after infection to 35 to 45 after vaccination, but the change was not significant. The study included relatively few convalescent patients and did not analyze early timepoints after natural infection. In convalescent patients, a median 86.3% of post-vaccine SARS-CoV-2-reactive clones were detected only after vaccination, and vaccine-specific priming was suggested by this finding.

The treatment or condition tag for this specimen amounts to: approximately nine-day PBMC culture with coronavirus spike peptide pools or control peptides (ViraFEST assay). The study used the ViraFEST assay, which expanded antigen-specific T cells with peptide pools and then identified expanded clonotypes by TCR sequencing. The positive SARS-CoV-2 PCR tests of the convalescent patients were dated from March to December 2020, before the Alpha, Beta and Delta variants emerged in the United States. Each well held 2.2 million or so PBMCs cultured in IMDM containing roughly 5% human AB serum and around 9.2 IU/ml IL-2, with about 9.4 ug/ml peptide pools added. On days 3 and 7, half of the culture medium was replaced with fresh IL-2-containing medium. CD4+ T cells were isolated after approximately ten days of culture through negative selection using the EasySep CD4+ T cell isolation kit. Ficoll-Paque Plus gradient centrifugation was used to isolate PBMCs from whole blood, and the isolated PBMCs were then either used fresh or cryopreserved at -140C. In general, triplicate wells were set up for every culture condition.

Libraries were built with PCR. At the Johns Hopkins FTIC core, DNA from the cultured CD4+ T cells underwent TCR sequencing with the Oncomine TCR Beta short-read assay. The QIAamp micro DNA kit was used to extract genomic DNA from the cultured CD4+ T cells. Oncomine TCR Beta libraries made from cultured CD4+ T cells were pooled using unique dual indexes and sequenced on an Illumina iSeq 100. The authors processed their data as follows. Non-productive sequences were removed, and CDR3s that did not start with C, did not end with F or W, or were shorter than 7 amino acids were discarded. The MANAFEST web application identified antigen-specific clonotypes by comparing peptide-stimulated wells against reference wells and other culture wells. To be called positive, a clone needed an FDR below 0.05, an odds ratio above 5, and a productive frequency above 0.1% in at least two of three replicate wells. A clonotype counted as cross-reactive if it showed significant expansion both in the SARS-CoV-2 spike wells and in at least one common cold coronavirus spike condition. CDR3 homology was assessed with Levenshtein distances (stringdist) and unrooted phylogenetic trees (ape) in R version 3.6.1. In TCRdb, the public reads were trimmed at Q25 with fastp and aligned with MiXCR, with productive beta chains retained. Rows are unified per CDR3 protein, each entry keeping the most common DNA and genes. The V and J calls here are based on TCRdb, not the publication. This sample is represented by some 8,500 distinct CDR3 sequences; approximately 50% of them were singletons. In total, the top ten clones hold under 30% of the sample.

Taken from the germline V gene, the CDR1 and CDR2 loops are MNHEY and SVGAGI. Compared with germline, V lacks 2 bases and J lacks 6 bases; bases without a gene match: 15. The CDR3 covers 17 residues, taking in both the cysteine and the phenylalanine. Left in the record is the CDR3 DNA by itself, 51 bases read in frame from the first base. This clonotype is labeled medium-sized (0.01 to 0.1%). Its recognized antigen is unknown. Base qualities were left out, and no much larger clone turns up one base away. This receptor was taken from a human donor who had recovered from COVID-19. Recombination joined TRBV6-5 with TRBJ1-2; TRBD1 lines up with 7 middle nucleotides. The sample consisted of CD4+ T cells from blood, cultured in vitro. This receptor carries the CDR3 CASSYPPDTGVEDGYTF. The nucleotide sequence reads as follows: TGTGCCAGCAGTTACCCACCCGATACAGGGGTAGAGGATGGCTACACCTTC.